This record concerns one T cell receptor beta chain sequence. Antigen specificity is unknown. This record belongs to a study of T cell responses to AZD1222 COVID-19 vaccine. Study findings and constraints: Across spike, vaccine-associated CD4 TCRs were found, dominant at 160-218 and 743-854. Receipt of two AZD1222 doses was followed by a rise in Spike-specific TCR breadth and depth. Targets within unmutated variant regions were reportedly found for nearly half of spike-specific TCRs.

The repertoire was sequenced with immunoSEQ multiplex PCR; TCRdb's copy has only in-frame clones and lacks some. The data show 100,000 to 150,000 clones, about nine tenths seen once. Germline lookup yields CDR1 SGHTA and CDR2 FQGNSA. The length of the CDR3 is 13 residues. The ends were cut back, 1 base at V and 4 bases at J, with 5 bases in the middle. The material was peripheral blood, obtained on day 0 of AZD1222 vaccination. This sequence joins TRBV7-2 and TRBJ1-3; no clear D gene. The clonotype was recovered from an adult in good health. Here the CDR3 DNA reads TGTGCCAGCAGCTTAGGTCAGGGAAACACCATATATTTT. Its protein is CASSLGQGNTIYF.